Listed below are T cell receptor beta chains from one sample, sequenced in a study of radiotherapy plus CTLA-4 blockade in lung cancer. Clones were sequenced by immunoSEQ multiplex PCR, and TCRdb holds only the in-frame ones, with some missing. The sample holds 95,000 to 150,000 clones, around 89% seen once. The input for sequencing was peripheral blood, taken from a patient treated with radiotherapy plus ipilimumab. All receptors come from a human donor with non-small cell lung cancer that progressed on radiotherapy plus ipilimumab. Each CDR3 is given with its conserved first and last residue. A D gene is named only where the DNA matches it firmly. Expanded clones are given a class, and other clones once, few, many or no size at all.

d_call j_call v_call clone_size cdr3_aa cdr3_nt
TRBD1 TRBJ2-3 TRBV2 NA CASSRQGSSTDTQYF TGTGCCAGCAGTCGACAGGGATCTAGCACAGATACGCAGTATTTT
TRBD2 TRBJ2-1 TRBV27 NA CASSLASGVTYNEQFF TGTGCCAGCAGTTTAGCCAGCGGGGTCACCTACAATGAGCAGTTCTTC
TRBD2 TRBJ2-1 TRBV2 NA CASKIAGGPNEQFF TGTGCCAGCAAAATAGCGGGAGGGCCAAATGAGCAGTTCTTC
TRBD1 TRBJ1-4 TRBV2 NA CASSRKTGLTNEKLFF TGTGCCAGCAGTCGGAAGACAGGGTTGACTAATGAAAAACTGTTTTTT
TRBD1 TRBJ2-5 TRBV7-6 NA CASSPGQGRETQYF TGTGCCAGCAGCCCCGGACAGGGTAGAGAGACCCAGTACTTC
NA TRBJ1-1 TRBV4-2 NA CASSQESQVGRTEAFF TGTGCCAGCAGCCAAGAGAGTCAGGTAGGGCGCACTGAAGCTTTCTTT
NA TRBJ1-2 TRBV6-5 NA CASSYGLNYGYTF TGTGCCAGCAGTTACGGGCTTAACTATGGCTACACCTTC
NA TRBJ2-7 TRBV10-2 NA CASTLGGATYEQYF TGCGCCAGCACCTTGGGCGGGGCGACCTACGAGCAGTACTTC
TRBD1 TRBJ1-2 TRBV25-1 NA CASSERRQGLSGYTF TGTGCCAGCAGTGAGAGACGACAGGGACTCTCCGGCTACACCTTC
NA TRBJ2-1 TRBV10-1 NA CASSDWTANNEQFF TGCGCCAGCAGTGACTGGACAGCTAACAATGAGCAGTTCTTC
NA TRBJ2-1 TRBV5-6 NA CASSLLGANNEQFF TGTGCCAGCAGCTTGCTGGGGGCGAACAATGAGCAGTTCTTC
NA TRBJ2-5 TRBV7-9 NA CASSLGPSRQETQYF TGTGCCAGCAGCTTGGGGCCCAGTCGCCAAGAGACCCAGTACTTC
TRBD1 TRBJ1-2 TRBV29-1 NA CSVTGTGLYGYTF TGCAGCGTAACCGGGACAGGGTTGTATGGCTACACCTTC
NA TRBJ2-2 TRBV10-3 NA CASEQTGELFF TGTGCCTCAGAGCAAACCGGGGAGCTGTTTTTT
NA TRBJ1-2 TRBV5-6 NA CASSLGRGNSYGYTF TGTGCCAGCAGCTTGGGTAGAGGAAACTCTTATGGCTACACCTTC
TRBD1 TRBJ1-2 TRBV27 NA CASSSTGGGLHRGYTF TGTGCCAGCAGTTCCACAGGGGGCGGTTTGCATCGTGGCTACACCTTC
TRBD2 TRBJ2-1 TRBV19 NA CASSETSGAYNEQFF TGTGCCAGTAGTGAGACTAGCGGGGCCTACAATGAGCAGTTCTTC
TRBD1 TRBJ1-1 TRBV2 NA CASSGPGQGLAAFF TGTGCCAGCAGTGGGCCGGGACAGGGTTTAGCAGCTTTCTTT
NA TRBJ1-1 TRBV18 NA CASSLGTREAFF TGTGCCAGCTCACTGGGGACACGGGAAGCTTTCTTT
NA TRBJ2-7 TRBV7-6 NA CASSPTGTQQYF TGTGCCAGCAGCCCGACCGGGACTCAGCAGTACTTC
NA TRBJ1-2 TRBV7-9 NA CASSSGAGRYGYTF TGTGCCAGCAGCTCGGGGGCGGGTCGGTATGGCTACACCTTC
NA TRBJ2-7 TRBV29-1 NA CSVGQGSYEQYF TGCAGCGTTGGGCAGGGATCTTACGAGCAGTACTTC
NA TRBJ1-1 TRBV19 NA CASSPHREGKTEAFF TGTGCCAGTAGTCCGCACAGGGAAGGAAAGACTGAAGCTTTCTTT
NA TRBJ1-5 TRBV29-1 NA CSVTDGAQPQHF TGCAGCGTGACAGACGGGGCTCAGCCCCAGCATTTT
NA TRBJ1-1 TRBV25-1 NA CASSFRRSLNTEAFF TGTGCCAGCAGTTTCCGACGGAGCCTGAACACTGAAGCTTTCTTT
NA TRBJ1-3 TRBV5-1 NA CASSLGFYRENTIYF TGCGCCAGCAGCTTGGGTTTTTACAGGGAGAACACCATATATTTT
TRBD2 TRBJ2-7 TRBV19 NA CASSMTGTSEYEQYF TGTGCCAGTAGTATGACCGGGACTAGCGAGTACGAGCAGTACTTC
NA TRBJ2-2 TRBV6-6 NA CASSYLGELFF TGTGCCAGCAGCTATCTCGGGGAGCTGTTTTTT
NA TRBJ2-6 TRBV11-2 NA CASSPGLPTSGANVLTF TGTGCCAGCAGCCCCGGACTTCCGACGTCTGGGGCCAACGTCCTGACTTTC
NA TRBJ1-5 TRBV19 NA CASSSQYNQPQHF TGTGCCAGTAGTTCCCAGTACAATCAGCCCCAGCATTTT
NA TRBJ2-1 TRBV11-2 NA CASSLGTEQFF TGTGCCAGCAGCTTGGGAACTGAGCAGTTCTTC
TRBD1 TRBJ2-4 TRBV28 few CASSLLQGAYIQYF TGTGCCAGCAGTTTACTACAGGGGGCATACATTCAGTACTTC
NA TRBJ2-3 TRBV30 NA CAWSVYRGTDTQYF TGTGCCTGGAGTGTATACCGGGGCACAGATACGCAGTATTTT
NA TRBJ1-1 TRBV19 NA CASRMTGGTEAFF TGTGCCAGTAGAATGACAGGAGGTACTGAAGCTTTCTTT
NA TRBJ2-2 TRBV7-9 few CASSLAVNTGELFF TGTGCCAGCAGCTTGGCGGTAAACACCGGGGAGCTGTTTTTT
TRBD1 TRBJ2-5 TRBV11-3 NA CASSLGGQGVKETQYF TGTGCCAGCAGCTTAGGGGGACAGGGGGTCAAAGAGACCCAGTACTTC
TRBD1 TRBJ2-4 TRBV5-1 NA CASSLAGDRGLNIQYF TGCGCCAGCAGCTTGGCCGGGGACAGGGGATTGAACATTCAGTACTTC
TRBD2 TRBJ2-1 TRBV4-1 NA CASSPGGSGRTNEQFF TGCGCCAGCAGCCCTGGCGGTAGCGGGAGGACCAATGAGCAGTTCTTC
NA TRBJ2-6 TRBV7-9 NA CAIGAGANVLTF TGTGCCATAGGCGCTGGGGCCAACGTCCTGACTTTC
NA TRBJ1-2 TRBV18 NA CASSPAGPDGYTF TGTGCCAGCTCACCAGCAGGGCCCGATGGCTACACCTTC
NA TRBJ1-1 TRBV7-3 NA CASSLSMGSEAFF TGTGCCAGCAGCTTAAGTATGGGATCTGAAGCTTTCTTT
NA TRBJ1-4 TRBV18 NA CASSPGTEDEKLFF TGTGCCAGCTCACCCGGGACGGAAGATGAAAAACTGTTTTTT
TRBD1 TRBJ1-2 TRBV19 NA CASSIDPGQNYGYTF TGTGCCAGTAGTATAGACCCGGGACAGAACTATGGCTACACCTTC
NA TRBJ1-1 TRBV29-1 few CSGSPRGNTEAFF TGCAGCGGGAGCCCCAGGGGCAACACTGAAGCTTTCTTT
NA TRBJ1-2 TRBV28 NA CASSDGQWANYGYTF TGTGCCAGCAGTGACGGACAGTGGGCTAACTATGGCTACACCTTC
NA TRBJ1-3 TRBV5-4 NA CASSPAADTSSGNTIYF TGTGCCAGCAGCCCCGCTGCGGATACCTCCTCTGGAAACACCATATATTTT
TRBD1 TRBJ2-2 TRBV10-3 NA CAIRGTGGPGELFF TGTGCCATTCGGGGGACAGGGGGCCCCGGGGAGCTGTTTTTT
NA TRBJ2-1 TRBV11-2 NA CASSSQGGYNEQFF TGTGCCAGCAGCTCCCAAGGGGGTTACAATGAGCAGTTCTTC